The source of this T cell receptor beta chain is a study of sequential checkpoint blockade in melanoma. On the study more broadly: Randomization was 1:1 between first-line nivolumab→ipilimumab and ipilimumab→nivolumab. Each arm's sequence ended with maintenance nivolumab.

TCRdb's table, derived via immunoSEQ multiplex PCR, lists solely in-frame clones and lacks some. The sample yields about 19,000 clones, just under 75% seen once. Treatment of the sample: randomized to nivolumab then ipilimumab (arm A) or the reverse (arm B). DNA-damaging chemotherapy had not been given to any patient beforehand. Sorted cells were live CD3+CD8+, lacking CD19 and CD56, from PBMCs. The germline V gene has CDR1 LNHDA and CDR2 SQIVND (reference sequence). The CDR3 covers 12 residues. V lost 6 bases and J 4 bases, leaving 9 bases between the germline ends. The clonotype originates from a human donor with melanoma. The material sequenced was CD8+ T cells sorted from blood (inferred from file names), taken from a patient given nivolumab and ipilimumab in sequence. The V and J genes are TRBV19 and TRBJ2-5; weak D call: TRBD1 (6 bases). The CDR3 loop is CASSDRLETQYF. DNA for the CDR3: TGTGCCAGTAGCGACAGGTTAGAGACCCAGTACTTC.